The clone carrying this TCR beta chain was counted between two and nine times. Its antigen is not identified. The TCR beta cDNA libraries carried unique molecular identifiers. cDNA molecules numbering approximately 500,000 came from roughly 1 to 10 million T cells. MiXCR, run by TCRdb on the PCR reads, gives a single entry per CDR3 protein. The data show hundreds of thousands of distinct CDR3 sequences, about 50% seen once. These data originate in a study of post-analysis software for immune sequencing data. About the study: Included among the disease courses, which were recorded for the cohort, were relapsing-remitting, secondary progressive and progressive-relapsing multiple sclerosis. Findings of the study overall: Samples from one preparation batch, clustered by F measure, grouped strongly together. Significantly lower normalized Chao1 diversity was found in patients with multiple sclerosis relative to controls. Roughly 5 TRBV segments (TRBV5-6, TRBV5-1 and TRBV20-1 among them) occurred more frequently in patients than in controls.

CDR3 length equals 15 residues. J gave up 4 bases and V 7 bases, and 10 bases lay outside the gene matches. Germline loops: CDR1 MNHEY, CDR2 SVGAGI. Sequencing was performed on blood. J is TRBJ2-7 and V is TRBV6-5; the match to TRBD2 covers 10 bases. The receptor comes from a girl aged 10 to 17 with multiple sclerosis. The CDR3 nucleotides are TGTGCCAGCACCATCGCGCAGCGGGGGGGTTACGAGCAGTACTTC. It specifies CASTIAQRGGYEQYF.